A single sample gave rise to the 7 T cell receptor beta chains below, sequenced in a study of blood T cell repertoires in COVID-19. Sequenced by immunoSEQ multiplex PCR; TCRdb stores in-frame clones only, minus some. The table records about 200,000 clones, more than 60% of them present only once. The sample taken for sequencing was peripheral blood. These TCRs come from a man aged 45-65 years who had recovered from COVID-19.

The chain employs TRBV18 and TRBJ2-2, with 7 bases matching TRBD2. The ends lost 3 bases at V and 3 bases at J; junction bases unmatched: 7. CDR1 is KGHSH, CDR2 LQKENI, per germline. This CDR3 contains 16 residues. CDR3 in DNA: TGTGCCAGCTCACCTTCCAGACTAGCATACACCGGGGAGCTGTTTTTT. This encodes CASSPSRLAYTGELFF.

The V and J genes are TRBV24-1 and TRBJ1-1; D is undetermined. The CDR3 spans 14 residues. Germline V CDR1 and CDR2: KGHDR, SFDVKD. V was clipped by 3 bases and J by 10 bases, with 17 bases between them. As DNA, the CDR3 is TGTGCCACCAGTGATCGTGCAGGTTTTAATGGAGCTTTCTTT. This codes for CATSDRAGFNGAFF.

This clone has more than one count but fewer than ten. The chain has TRBV2 and TRBJ2-7, with D possibly matching TRBD1 (6 bases). Trimming cost V 4 bases and J 3 bases, with 7 bases left between them. CDR1 is SNHLY and CDR2 is FYNNEI in the germline V gene. CDR3 length: 12 residues. CDR3 bases: TGTGCCAGCAGTGGACAGGACTACGAGCAGTACTTC. Its protein is CASSGQDYEQYF.

The J gene is TRBJ2-1, the V gene TRBV24-1; no firm D call. The V end lost 2 bases, the J end lost 4 bases, and 11 bases lay between the germline ends. This CDR3 is 15 amino acids long. Germline V gene lookup returns CDR1 KGHDR and CDR2 SFDVKD. The CDR3: CATSDSRSLYNEQFF. The CDR3 DNA reads as TGTGCCACCAGTGATTCTAGGTCCCTTTACAATGAGCAGTTCTTC.

The chain employs TRBV28 and TRBJ2-5; no clear D gene. The CDR3 runs to 14 residues. Looked up from germline, CDR1 is MDHEN and CDR2 is SYDVKM. V lost 6 bases and J 4 bases, leaving 15 bases between the germline ends. The CDR3 loop is CASRRSRNSETQYF. The CDR3 nucleotides are TGTGCCAGCAGACGATCTAGGAATTCAGAGACCCAGTACTTC. The full variable domain, rest sourced from reference TRBV28 and TRBJ2-5, is DVKVTQSSRYLVKRTGEKVFLECVQDMDHENMFWYRQDPGLGLRLIYFSYDVKMKEKGDIPEGYSVSREKKERFSLILESASTNQTSMYLCASRRSRNSETQYFGPGTRLLVL.

CDR3 sequence reads: CAWSKGGDQPQHF. The CDR3 nucleotides are TGTGCCTGGAGTAAAGGGGGGGATCAGCCCCAGCATTTT. V usage is TRBV30 and J usage is TRBJ1-5; D may be TRBD1 (6 bases). V was pared by 2 bases and J by 5 bases, with 10 bases between. The V gene's germline CDR1 is GTSNPN and CDR2 SVGIG (reference sequence). The CDR3 contains 13 residues.

This chain connects TRBV9 to TRBJ2-5; D is undetermined. The V end lost 3 bases, the J end lost 3 bases, and 6 bases lay between the germline ends. This CDR3 is built from 12 residues. Germline V CDR1 and CDR2: SGDLS, YYNGEE. This CDR3 is CASSATEETQYF. CDR3 nucleotide sequence: TGTGCCAGCAGCGCCACAGAAGAGACCCAGTACTTC.